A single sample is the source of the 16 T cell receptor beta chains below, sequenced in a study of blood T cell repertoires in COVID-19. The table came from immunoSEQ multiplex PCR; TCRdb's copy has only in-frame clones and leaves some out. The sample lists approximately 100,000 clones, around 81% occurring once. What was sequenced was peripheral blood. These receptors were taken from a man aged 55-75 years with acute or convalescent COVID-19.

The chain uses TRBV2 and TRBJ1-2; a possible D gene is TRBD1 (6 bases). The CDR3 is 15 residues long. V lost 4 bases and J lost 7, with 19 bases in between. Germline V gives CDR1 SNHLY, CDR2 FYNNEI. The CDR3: CASSGGSQGSAGYTF. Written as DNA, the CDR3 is TGTGCCAGCAGTGGCGGCTCACAGGGTTCGGCTGGCTACACCTTC.

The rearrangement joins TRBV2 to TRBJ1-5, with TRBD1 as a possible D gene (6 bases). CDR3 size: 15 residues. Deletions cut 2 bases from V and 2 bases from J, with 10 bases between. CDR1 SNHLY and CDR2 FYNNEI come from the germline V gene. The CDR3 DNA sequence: TGTGCCAGCAGTGAACAGGGGAATGGCAATCAGCCCCAGCATTTT. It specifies CASSEQGNGNQPQHF.

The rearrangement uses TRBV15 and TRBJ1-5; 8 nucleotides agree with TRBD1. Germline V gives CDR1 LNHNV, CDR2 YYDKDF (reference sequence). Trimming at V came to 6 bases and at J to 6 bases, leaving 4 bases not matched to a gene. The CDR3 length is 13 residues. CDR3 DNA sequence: TGTGCCACCAGTCGGACAGGGAGTCAGCCCCAGCATTTT. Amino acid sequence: CATSRTGSQPQHF.

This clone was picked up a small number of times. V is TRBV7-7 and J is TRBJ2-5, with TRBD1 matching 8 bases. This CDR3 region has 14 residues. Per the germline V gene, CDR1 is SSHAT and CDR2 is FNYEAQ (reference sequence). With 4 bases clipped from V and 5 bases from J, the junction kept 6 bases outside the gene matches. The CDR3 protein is CASSSLTGEETQYF. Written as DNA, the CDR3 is TGTGCCAGCAGCTCCTTGACAGGGGAGGAGACCCAGTACTTC.

The CDR3 reads CASKEATQYF. Here the CDR3 DNA reads TGTGCCAGCAAGGAGGCGACCCAGTACTTC. The V and J genes are TRBV6-5 and TRBJ2-5; a weak D match, TRBD2 (5 bases). Germline lookup yields CDR1 MNHEY and CDR2 SVGAGI. The CDR3 is made up of 10 amino acids. Trimming pared 7 bases from V and 7 bases from J, leaving 7 bases between.

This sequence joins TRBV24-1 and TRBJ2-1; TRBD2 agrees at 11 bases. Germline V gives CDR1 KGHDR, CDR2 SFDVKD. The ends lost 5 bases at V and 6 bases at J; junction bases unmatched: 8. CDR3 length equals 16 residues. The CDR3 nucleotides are TGTGCCACCAGTGGTTTAGCGGGGGGGGTTCGCAATGAGCAGTTCTTC. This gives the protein CATSGLAGGVRNEQFF.

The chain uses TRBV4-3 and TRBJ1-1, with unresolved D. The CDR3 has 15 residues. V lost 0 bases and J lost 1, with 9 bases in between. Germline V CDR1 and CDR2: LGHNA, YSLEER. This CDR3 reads CASSQDWAGNTEAFF. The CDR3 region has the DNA TGCGCCAGCAGCCAAGATTGGGCGGGGAACACTGAAGCTTTCTTT.

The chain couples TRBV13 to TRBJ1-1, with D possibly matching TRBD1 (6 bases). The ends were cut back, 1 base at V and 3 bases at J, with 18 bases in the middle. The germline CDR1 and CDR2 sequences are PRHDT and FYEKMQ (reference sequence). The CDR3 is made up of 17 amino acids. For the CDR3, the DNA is TGTGCCAGCAGCTTAGAAGGGGCAGGGGTAAAGGACACTGAAGCTTTCTTT. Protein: CASSLEGAGVKDTEAFF. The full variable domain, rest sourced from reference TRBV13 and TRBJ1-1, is AAGVIQSPRHLIKEKRETATLKCYPIPRHDTVYWYQQGPGQDPQFLISFYEKMQSDKGSIPDRFSAQQFSDYHSELNMSSLELGDSALYFCASSLEGAGVKDTEAFFGQGTRLTVV.

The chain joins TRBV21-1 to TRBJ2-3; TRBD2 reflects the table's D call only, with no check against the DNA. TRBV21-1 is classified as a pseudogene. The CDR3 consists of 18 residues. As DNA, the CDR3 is TGTGCCAGCTTGGAATGGGAATTACAAACACCGGGAGAAGATACGCAGTATTTT. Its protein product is CASLEWELQTPGEDTQYF.

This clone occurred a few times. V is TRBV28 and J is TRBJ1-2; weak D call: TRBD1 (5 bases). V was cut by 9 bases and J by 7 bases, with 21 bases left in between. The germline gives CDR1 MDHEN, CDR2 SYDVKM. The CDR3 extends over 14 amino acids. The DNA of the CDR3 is TGTGCCAGTCTCGGGGGAGGCCGACTAGTTGGCTACACCTTC. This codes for CASLGGGRLVGYTF.

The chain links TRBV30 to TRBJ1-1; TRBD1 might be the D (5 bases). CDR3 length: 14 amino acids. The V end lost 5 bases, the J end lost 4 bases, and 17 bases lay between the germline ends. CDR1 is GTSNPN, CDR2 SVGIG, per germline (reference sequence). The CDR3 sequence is CAWVLTDGSTEAFF. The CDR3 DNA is TGTGCCTGGGTTCTGACAGACGGTAGCACTGAAGCTTTCTTT.

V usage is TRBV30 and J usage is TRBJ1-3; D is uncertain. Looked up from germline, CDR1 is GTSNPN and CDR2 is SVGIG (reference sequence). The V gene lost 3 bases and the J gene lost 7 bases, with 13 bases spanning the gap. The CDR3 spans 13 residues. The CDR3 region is CAWRDYLRNTIYF. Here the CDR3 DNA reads TGTGCCTGGAGAGACTATCTCAGGAACACCATATATTTT.

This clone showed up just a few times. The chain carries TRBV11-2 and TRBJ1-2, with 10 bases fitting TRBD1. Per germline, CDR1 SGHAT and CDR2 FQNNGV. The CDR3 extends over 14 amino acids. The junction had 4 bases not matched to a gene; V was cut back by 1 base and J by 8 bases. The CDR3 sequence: CASSLAGQGDGYTF. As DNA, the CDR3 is TGTGCCAGCAGCTTAGCCGGACAGGGGGACGGCTACACCTTC.

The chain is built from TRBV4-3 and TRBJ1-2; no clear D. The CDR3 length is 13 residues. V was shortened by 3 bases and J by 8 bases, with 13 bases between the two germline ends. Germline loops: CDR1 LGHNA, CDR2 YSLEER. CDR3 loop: CASSHQQTGGYTF. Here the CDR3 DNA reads TGCGCCAGCAGCCATCAACAGACGGGGGGCTACACCTTC.

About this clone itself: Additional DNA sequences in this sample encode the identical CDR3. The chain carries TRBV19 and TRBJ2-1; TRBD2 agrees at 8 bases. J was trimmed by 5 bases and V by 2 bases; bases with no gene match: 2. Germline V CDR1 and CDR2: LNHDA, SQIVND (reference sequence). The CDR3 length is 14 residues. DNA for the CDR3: TGTGCCAGTAGTATAACTAGCGGTGACAATGAGCAGTTCTTC. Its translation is CASSITSGDNEQFF.

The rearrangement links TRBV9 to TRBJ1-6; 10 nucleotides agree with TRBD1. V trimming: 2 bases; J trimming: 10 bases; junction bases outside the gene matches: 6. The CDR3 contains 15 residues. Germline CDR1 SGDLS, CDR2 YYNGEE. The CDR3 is CASSVEGQGNSPLHF. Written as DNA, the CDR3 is TGTGCCAGCAGCGTGGAGGGACAGGGGAACTCACCCCTCCACTTT.